The 16 T cell receptor beta chains in this list originate from one sample, sequenced in a study of PD-L1 blockade in urothelial cancer. Here immunoSEQ multiplex PCR was the method, and the copy in TCRdb shows in-frame clones only, minus some. The sample contains approximately 94,000 clones, roughly 84% of which appear only once. Documented time point: pretreatment peripheral blood. This specimen was PBMCs, taken around atezolizumab (anti-PD-L1) treatment. Receptors were obtained from a man aged 60 to 75 with urothelial cancer.

The chain joins TRBV10-3 to TRBJ2-1; D gene unclear. The CDR3 spans 13 residues. CDR1 is ENHRY and CDR2 is SYGVKD in the germline V gene. In nucleotides, the CDR3 is TGTGTCCTCGACACTCACTCCTACAATGAGCAGTTCTTC. It codes for CVLDTHSYNEQFF.

This chain uses TRBV25-1 with TRBJ2-7, with a tentative D call TRBD1 (6 bases). Trimming removed 5 bases at V and 2 bases at J, with 7 bases between. The germline CDR1 and CDR2 sequences are MGHDK and SYGVNS. The CDR3 has 12 amino acids. This chain's CDR3 is CASSRGTYEQYF. The DNA for the CDR3 is TGTGCCAGCAGTAGGGGGACCTACGAGCAGTACTTC.

The CDR3 protein is CASSSGTSGSSAYNEQFF. CDR3 in DNA: TGTGCCAGCAGTTCCGGGACTAGCGGGAGTTCAGCCTACAATGAGCAGTTCTTC. The chain carries TRBV27 and TRBJ2-1; 14 nucleotides line up with TRBD2. With 4 bases clipped from V and 2 bases from J, the junction kept 7 bases outside the gene matches. Germline CDR1 is MNHEY and CDR2 is SMNVEV (reference sequence). This CDR3 region has 18 residues.

The chain joins TRBV5-1 to TRBJ2-2, with TRBD1 matching over 7 bases. V shed 0 bases, J shed 6 bases, and the junction held 5 bases outside the gene matches. Germline V gives CDR1 SGHRS, CDR2 YFSETQ. The CDR3 contains 15 residues. CDR3 region: CASSLGTGIAGELFF. Written as DNA, the CDR3 is TGCGCCAGCAGCTTGGGGACAGGTATAGCCGGGGAGCTGTTTTTT.

This clone was found a few times. This chain uses TRBV2 with TRBJ1-3, with 8 bases fitting TRBD1. The germline CDR1 and CDR2 sequences are SNHLY and FYNNEI. The J segment lost 4 bases and the V segment lost 5 bases, leaving 10 bases of the junction unmatched. The CDR3 extends over 16 amino acids. CDR3 nucleotide sequence: TGTGCCAGCAGTCCATTGGGGACAGGCGGCGGAAACACCATATATTTT. This translates into CASSPLGTGGGNTIYF.

This clone was found once. V usage is TRBV5-4 and J usage is TRBJ1-4, with 8 bases that match TRBD1. V lost 4 bases and J lost 8; bases outside the gene matches: 10. Per germline, CDR1 SGHNT and CDR2 YYREEE (reference sequence). This CDR3 is 15 amino acids long. CDR3 loop: CASSLGQGVAEKLFF. For the CDR3, the DNA is TGTGCCAGCAGCCTCGGACAGGGAGTAGCCGAAAAACTGTTTTTT.

This chain's CDR3 is CASSLAAGGRSPLHF. CDR3 nucleotide sequence: TGTGCCAGCAGCTTAGCCGCAGGGGGAAGATCACCCCTCCACTTT. This chain links TRBV7-9 with TRBJ1-6; 7 nucleotides agree with TRBD1. This CDR3 contains 15 residues. The germline gives CDR1 SEHNR, CDR2 FQNEAQ (reference sequence). V was clipped by 0 bases and J by 10 bases; unmatched bases: 6. Based on the CDR3 plus reference TRBV7-9 and TRBJ1-6, the full variable domain is DTGVSQNPRHKITKRGQNVTFRCDPISEHNRLYWYRQTLGQGPEFLTYFQNEAQLEKSRLLSDRFSAERPKGSFSTLEIQRTEQGDSAMYLCASSLAAGGRSPLHFGNGTRLTVT.

The chain has TRBV19 and TRBJ2-2, with TRBD1 as a possible D gene (7 bases). The V gene lost 3 bases and the J gene lost 3 bases, with 11 bases spanning the gap. The length of the CDR3 is 15 residues. Germline assignment: CDR1 LNHDA and CDR2 SQIVND (reference sequence). CDR3: CASSIFRGDTGELFF. CDR3 nucleotides: TGTGCCAGTAGTATCTTCAGGGGGGACACCGGGGAGCTGTTTTTT.

This clone came up once. The J gene is TRBJ2-7, the V gene TRBV29-1, with 8 nucleotides matching TRBD2. The trim removed 4 bases at V and 7 bases at J, leaving 12 bases unmatched. CDR1 is SQVTM, CDR2 ANQGSEA, per germline. CDR3 length: 14 residues. The CDR3 spells CSVGRELAGTEQYF. The CDR3 coding sequence is TGCAGCGTTGGTCGGGAGTTAGCGGGGACTGAGCAGTACTTC.

This clone is a singleton in its sample. V usage is TRBV5-6 and J usage is TRBJ1-2; 8 bases align to TRBD1. This CDR3 comprises 14 residues. CDR1 is SGHDT and CDR2 is YYEEEE in the germline V gene. V trimming: 4 bases; J trimming: 8 bases; junction bases outside the gene matches: 10. In nucleotides, the CDR3 is TGTGCCAGCAGCCCACGGACAGGGAGAAGAGGCTACACCTTC. It specifies CASSPRTGRRGYTF.

This chain joins TRBV6-5 and TRBJ2-3; no clear D gene. The ends were cut back, 6 bases at V and 6 bases at J, with 10 bases in the middle. This CDR3 contains 12 residues. Germline assignment: CDR1 MNHEY and CDR2 SVGAGI. Here the CDR3 DNA reads TGTGCCAGCAGCCCTGAAAGCGATACGCAGTATTTT. It is translated as CASSPESDTQYF.

V and J are TRBV10-2 and TRBJ2-1; 7 nucleotides align to TRBD2. After removal of 7 bases from V and 9 bases from J, the junction contained 9 bases not matched to a gene. The CDR3 sequence is 13 residues long. The germline gives CDR1 WSHSY, CDR2 SAAADI. The CDR3 is CASISAGSGEQFF. The CDR3 bases are TGCGCCAGCATCTCAGCGGGGTCAGGTGAGCAGTTCTTC.

The CDR3 DNA is TGTGCCAGCAGCTGGGCGGGAGGGAACACCGGGGAGCTGTTTTTT. As protein: CASSWAGGNTGELFF. This chain connects TRBV11-2 to TRBJ2-2; the match to TRBD2 covers 8 bases. The CDR3 totals 15 residues. Germline V lookup: CDR1 SGHAT, CDR2 FQNNGV. J gave up 1 base and V 4 bases, and 2 bases lay outside the gene matches.

This chain connects TRBV5-6 to TRBJ1-1; TRBD1 agrees at 7 bases. Per the germline V gene, CDR1 is SGHDT and CDR2 is YYEEEE. There are 14 residues in the CDR3. After removal of 3 bases from V and 0 bases from J, the junction contained 2 bases not matched to a gene. The CDR3 loop is CASSSQGLNTEAFF. The CDR3 bases are TGTGCCAGCAGCTCACAGGGGTTGAACACTGAAGCTTTCTTT.

This sequence joins TRBV28 and TRBJ1-1; D is perhaps TRBD1 (6 bases). The CDR3 sequence is 15 residues long. The V end lost 8 bases, the J end lost 1 base, and 17 bases lay between the germline ends. Germline CDR1 MDHEN, CDR2 SYDVKM. For the CDR3, the DNA is TGTGCCAGCCGACCTCAGGGGTCTGGGAACACTGAAGCTTTCTTT. Translation gives CASRPQGSGNTEAFF.

This clone was detected only a few times. This chain connects TRBV7-8 to TRBJ2-2; 12 positions agree with TRBD2. V shed 7 bases, J shed 7 bases, and the junction held 7 bases outside the gene matches. This CDR3 spans 15 amino acids. The germline CDR1 and CDR2 sequences are SGHVS and FQNEAQ. The CDR3 sequence is CASTLLLAGGGELFF. The CDR3 nucleotides read TGTGCCAGCACCCTACTACTAGCGGGAGGCGGGGAGCTGTTTTTT.